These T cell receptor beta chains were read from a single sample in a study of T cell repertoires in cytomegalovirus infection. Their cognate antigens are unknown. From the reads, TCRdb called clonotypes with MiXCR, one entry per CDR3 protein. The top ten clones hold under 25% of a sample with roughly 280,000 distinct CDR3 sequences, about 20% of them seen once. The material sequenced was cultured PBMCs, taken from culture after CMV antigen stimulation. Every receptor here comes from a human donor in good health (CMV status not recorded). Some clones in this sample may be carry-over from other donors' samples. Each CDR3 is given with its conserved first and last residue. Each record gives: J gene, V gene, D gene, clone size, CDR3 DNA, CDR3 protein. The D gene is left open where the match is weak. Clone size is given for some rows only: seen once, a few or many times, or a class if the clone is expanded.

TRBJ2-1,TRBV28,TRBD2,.,TGTGCCAGCAGTTTATACAGTCTAGCGGGAGGGCTGGGGAATGAGCAGTTCTTC,CASSLYSLAGGLGNEQFF
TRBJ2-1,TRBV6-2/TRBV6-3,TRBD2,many,TGTGCCAGCAGAAGCACGGGACTAGCGGGAGGCTGGAGCTCCTACAATGAGCAGTTCTTC,CASRSTGLAGGWSSYNEQFF
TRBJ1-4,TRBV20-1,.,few,TGCAGTGCTAACGGAGCCTCTGCAACTAATGAAAAACTGTTTTTT,CSANGASATNEKLFF
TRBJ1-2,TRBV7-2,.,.,TGTGCCAGCAGCTTAGCGCAGTCGGGGAGGCTCGGCTACACCTTC,CASSLAQSGRLGYTF
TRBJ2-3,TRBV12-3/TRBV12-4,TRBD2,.,TGTGCCAGCAGTCCGATTAGCGGGAAAGCGCAGTATTTT,CASSPISGKAQYF
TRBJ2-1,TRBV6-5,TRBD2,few,TGTGCCAGCAGTTTTAGCGGGAGCGCGAATGAGCAGTTCTTC,CASSFSGSANEQFF
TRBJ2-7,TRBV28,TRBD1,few,TGTGCCAGCAGTTCACCCGGGACAGGGCACTCCTACGAGCAGTACTTC,CASSSPGTGHSYEQYF
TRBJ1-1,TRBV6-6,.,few,TGTGCCAGCAGGACAAACGAAATGAACACTGAAGCTTTCTTT,CASRTNEMNTEAFF
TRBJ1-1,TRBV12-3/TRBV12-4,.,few,TGTGCCAGCACAGCAGGAGGACCTGAAGCTTTCTTT,CASTAGGPEAFF
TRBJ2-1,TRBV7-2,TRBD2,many,TGTGCCAGCAGCTCCGGACTAGCGGGGGGGTATGAGCAGTTCTTC,CASSSGLAGGYEQFF
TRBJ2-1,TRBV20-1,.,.,TGCAGTGCCAAACTTATTGCGGGCCCTTTCAATGAGCAGTTCTTC,CSAKLIAGPFNEQFF
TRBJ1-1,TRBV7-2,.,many,TGTGCCAGCAGCTTCGGACAGCCCAACACTGAAGCTTTCTTT,CASSFGQPNTEAFF
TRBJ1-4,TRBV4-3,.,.,TGCGCCAGCAGCCAACTACCGCAGGGGTTTGACGAAAAACTGTTTTTT,CASSQLPQGFDEKLFF
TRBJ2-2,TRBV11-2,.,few,TGTGCCAGCAGCCTATCGTCCGGGGAGCTGTTTTTT,CASSLSSGELFF
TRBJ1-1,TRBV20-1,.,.,TGCAGTGCCGAGCCGGGGGCAAACACTGAAGCTTTCTTT,CSAEPGANTEAFF
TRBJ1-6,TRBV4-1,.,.,TGCGCCAGCAGCCAAGGGGCTCAACCCGGTAATTCACCCCTCCACTTT,CASSQGAQPGNSPLHF
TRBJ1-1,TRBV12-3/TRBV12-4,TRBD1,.,TGTGCCAGCAGTCCTCCAGGGACAGGGAGAAGGAACACTGAAGCTTTCTTT,CASSPPGTGRRNTEAFF
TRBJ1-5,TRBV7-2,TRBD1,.,TGTGCCAGCAGCCCCGGACAGGGGGCGGGTCAGCCCCAGCATTTT,CASSPGQGAGQPQHF
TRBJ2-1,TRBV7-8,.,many,TGTGCCAGCAGCTTACTCATCCCGGGGGTCCGAGATGAGCAGTTCTTC,CASSLLIPGVRDEQFF
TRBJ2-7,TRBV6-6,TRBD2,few,TGTGCCAGCATGTCGCAGCGGGAGAGGATCCACTTC,CASMSQRERIHF
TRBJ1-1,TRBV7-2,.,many,TGTGCCAGCAGCTTCAGAAGGGGGGCTAGCATGAACACTGAAGCTTTCTTT,CASSFRRGASMNTEAFF
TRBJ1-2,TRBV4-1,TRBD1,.,TGCGCCAGCAGTAAAGGACAGGCGAGTAACTATGGCTACACCTTC,CASSKGQASNYGYTF
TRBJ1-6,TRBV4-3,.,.,TGCGCCAGCAGCCAAGATCGAGACAGCTATAATTCACCCCTCCACTTT,CASSQDRDSYNSPLHF
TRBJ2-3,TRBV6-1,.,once,TGTGCCACCCACCGGGACCACCGATATAGCACAGATACGCAGTATTTT,CATHRDHRYSTDTQYF
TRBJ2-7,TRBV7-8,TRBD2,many,TGTGCCAGCAGTTTAGCAAGTACTAGCGACGCGACCCGCTACGAGCAGTACTTC,CASSLASTSDATRYEQYF
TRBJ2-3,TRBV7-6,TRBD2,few,TGTGCCAGCAGCTTAGGGGACGGGAGGGCAGATACGCAGTATTTT,CASSLGDGRADTQYF
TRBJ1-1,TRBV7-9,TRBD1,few,TGTGCCAGCAGCTTACTGACAGGGGAGAACACTGAAGCTTTCTTT,CASSLLTGENTEAFF
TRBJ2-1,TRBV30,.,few,TGTGCCTGGAGTGTACGGAGTGGAGCTGAGCAGTTCTTC,CAWSVRSGAEQFF
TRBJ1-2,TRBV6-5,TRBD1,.,TGTGCCAGCAGTTACAGCGGACAGGCTGGCTACACCTTC,CASSYSGQAGYTF
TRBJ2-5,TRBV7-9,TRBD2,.,TGTGCCAGCAGCTTGGAACTAGCGGGAGGCAAAGAGACCCAGTACTTC,CASSLELAGGKETQYF
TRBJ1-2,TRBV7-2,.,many,TGTGCCAGCAGCAGAGAGGGGGGGGATGGCTACACCTTC,CASSREGGDGYTF
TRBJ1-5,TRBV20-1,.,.,TGCAGTGCTAGAAGGGCAGTAGATCAGCCCCAGCATTTT,CSARRAVDQPQHF
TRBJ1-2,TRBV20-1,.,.,TGCAGTGCTATCGAATGGACGGGGACCAACTATGGCTACACCTTC,CSAIEWTGTNYGYTF
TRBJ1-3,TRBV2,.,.,TGTGCCAGCAAACAGCATTACCTGGGAAACACCATATATTTT,CASKQHYLGNTIYF
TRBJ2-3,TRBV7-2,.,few,TGTGCCAGCAGCGACCCCGGGACCCTGAACTGGTATACGCAGTATTTT,CASSDPGTLNWYTQYF
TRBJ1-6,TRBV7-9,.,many,TGTGCCAGCAGATCGAGGGAGAATGTGGATTCACCCCTCCACTTT,CASRSRENVDSPLHF
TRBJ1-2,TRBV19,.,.,TGTGCCAGTAGTATAGGTTTACTGGCAGGGGAAGGCTACACCTTC,CASSIGLLAGEGYTF
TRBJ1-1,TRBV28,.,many,TGTGCCAGCAGCCCCCAGGGGTATCACACTGAAGCTTTCTTT,CASSPQGYHTEAFF
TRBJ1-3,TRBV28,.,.,TGTGCCAGCGAGGATTCCGGGGGTGGAAGAAACACCATATATTTT,CASEDSGGGRNTIYF
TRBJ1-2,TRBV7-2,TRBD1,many,TGTGCCAGCAGCGGACGACAGGGAGCTAACTATGGCTACACCTTC,CASSGRQGANYGYTF
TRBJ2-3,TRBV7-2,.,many,TGTGCCAGCAGCTTTATCATTAGCGGAGTGGGGGGCACAGATACGCAGTATTTT,CASSFIISGVGGTDTQYF